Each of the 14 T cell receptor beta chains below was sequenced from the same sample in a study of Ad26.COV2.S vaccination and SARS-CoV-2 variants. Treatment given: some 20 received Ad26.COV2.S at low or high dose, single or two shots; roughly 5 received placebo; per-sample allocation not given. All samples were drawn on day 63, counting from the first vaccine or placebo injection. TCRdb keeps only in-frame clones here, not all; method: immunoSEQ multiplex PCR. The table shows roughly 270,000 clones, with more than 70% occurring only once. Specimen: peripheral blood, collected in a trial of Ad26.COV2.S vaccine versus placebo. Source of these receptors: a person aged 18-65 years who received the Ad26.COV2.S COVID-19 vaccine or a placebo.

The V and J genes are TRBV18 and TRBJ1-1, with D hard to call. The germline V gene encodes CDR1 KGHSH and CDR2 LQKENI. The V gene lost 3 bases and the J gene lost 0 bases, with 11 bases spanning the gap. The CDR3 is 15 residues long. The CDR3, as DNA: TGTGCCAGCTCACCCCTCCGAGGGATGAACACTGAAGCTTTCTTT. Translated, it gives CASSPLRGMNTEAFF.

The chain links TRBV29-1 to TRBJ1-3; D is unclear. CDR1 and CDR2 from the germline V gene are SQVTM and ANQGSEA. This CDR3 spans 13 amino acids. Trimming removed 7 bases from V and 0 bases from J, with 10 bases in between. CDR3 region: CSAQPGSGNTIYF. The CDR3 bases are TGCAGCGCCCAACCCGGCTCTGGAAACACCATATATTTT.

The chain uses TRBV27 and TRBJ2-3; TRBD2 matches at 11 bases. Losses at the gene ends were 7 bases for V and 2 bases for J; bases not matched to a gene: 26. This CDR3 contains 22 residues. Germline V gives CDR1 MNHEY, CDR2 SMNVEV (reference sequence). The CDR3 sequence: CASTFRVASGGKTHRPTDTQYF. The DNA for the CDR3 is TGTGCCAGCACCTTCCGGGTGGCTAGCGGGGGGAAAACCCATCGGCCCACAGATACGCAGTATTTT.

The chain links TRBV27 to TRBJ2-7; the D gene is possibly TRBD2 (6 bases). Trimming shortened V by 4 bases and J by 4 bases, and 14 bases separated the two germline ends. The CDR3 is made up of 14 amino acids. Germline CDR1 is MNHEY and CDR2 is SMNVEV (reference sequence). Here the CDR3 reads CASSSGTSEYEQYF. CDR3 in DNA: TGTGCCAGCAGTTCTGGGACTTCGGAATACGAGCAGTACTTC.

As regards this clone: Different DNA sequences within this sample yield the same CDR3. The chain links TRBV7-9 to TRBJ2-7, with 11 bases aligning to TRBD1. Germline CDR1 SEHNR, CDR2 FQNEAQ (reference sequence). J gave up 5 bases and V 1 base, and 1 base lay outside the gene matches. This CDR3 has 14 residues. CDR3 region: CASSLGTGGNEQYF. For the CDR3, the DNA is TGTGCCAGCAGCTTAGGGACAGGGGGCAACGAGCAGTACTTC.

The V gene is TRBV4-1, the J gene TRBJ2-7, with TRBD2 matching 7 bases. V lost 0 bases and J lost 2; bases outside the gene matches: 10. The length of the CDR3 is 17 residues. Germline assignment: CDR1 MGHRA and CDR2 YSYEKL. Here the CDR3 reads CASSQDRLRGRPYEQYF. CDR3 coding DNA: TGCGCCAGCAGCCAAGATCGCCTGCGCGGGAGACCCTACGAGCAGTACTTC.

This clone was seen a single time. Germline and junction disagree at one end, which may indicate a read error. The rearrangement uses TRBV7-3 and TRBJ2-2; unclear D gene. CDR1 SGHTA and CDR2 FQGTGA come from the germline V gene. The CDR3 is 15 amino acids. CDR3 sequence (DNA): TGTGCCAGCAGTTTAAACGTTGGGGTCACCGGGGAGCTGTTTTTT. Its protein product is CASSLNVGVTGELFF.

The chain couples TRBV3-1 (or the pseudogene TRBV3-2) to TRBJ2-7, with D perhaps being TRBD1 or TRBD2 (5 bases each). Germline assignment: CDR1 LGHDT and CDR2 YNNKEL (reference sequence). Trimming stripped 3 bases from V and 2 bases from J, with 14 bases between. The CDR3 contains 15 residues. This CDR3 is CASSQGTQLPYEQYF. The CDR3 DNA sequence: TGTGCCAGCAGCCAGGGGACCCAGCTTCCCTACGAGCAGTACTTC.

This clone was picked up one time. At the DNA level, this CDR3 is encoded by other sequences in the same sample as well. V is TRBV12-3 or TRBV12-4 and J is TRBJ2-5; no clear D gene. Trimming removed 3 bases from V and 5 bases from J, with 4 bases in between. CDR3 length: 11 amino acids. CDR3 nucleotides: TGTGCCAGCAGTTTGCGGGAGACCCAGTACTTC. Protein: CASSLRETQYF.

In nucleotides, the CDR3 is TGTGCCAGCAGCAGGGCCCACTCCTACGAGCAGTACTTC. Translation: CASSRAHSYEQYF. The chain joins TRBV6-6 to TRBJ2-7, with TRBD1 as a possible D gene (5 bases). V lost 6 bases to trimming and J lost 0 bases, with 9 bases between them. Germline lookup yields CDR1 MNHNY and CDR2 SVGAGI (reference sequence). This CDR3 region has 13 residues.

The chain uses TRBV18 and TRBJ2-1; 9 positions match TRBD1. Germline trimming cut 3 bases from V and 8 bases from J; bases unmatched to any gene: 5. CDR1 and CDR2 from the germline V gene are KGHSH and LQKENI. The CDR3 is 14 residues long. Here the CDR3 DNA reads TGTGCCAGCTCACCGGGACAGGGTGTGGATGAGCAGTTCTTC. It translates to CASSPGQGVDEQFF.

The CDR3 region is CASSFSDINYEQYF. In DNA form, the CDR3 reads TGCGCCAGCAGCTTTAGTGACATAAACTACGAGCAGTACTTC. The chain employs TRBV5-1 and TRBJ2-7; no clear D. The CDR3 has 14 residues. V lost 2 bases to trimming and J lost 3 bases, with 12 bases between them. CDR1 SGHRS and CDR2 YFSETQ come from the germline V gene.

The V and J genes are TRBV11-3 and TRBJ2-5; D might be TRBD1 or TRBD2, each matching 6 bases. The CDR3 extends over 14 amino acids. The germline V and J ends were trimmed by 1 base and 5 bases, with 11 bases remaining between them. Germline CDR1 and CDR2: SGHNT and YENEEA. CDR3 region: CASSLGGGRETQYF. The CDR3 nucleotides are TGTGCCAGCAGCTTAGGTGGGGGGCGGGAGACCCAGTACTTC.

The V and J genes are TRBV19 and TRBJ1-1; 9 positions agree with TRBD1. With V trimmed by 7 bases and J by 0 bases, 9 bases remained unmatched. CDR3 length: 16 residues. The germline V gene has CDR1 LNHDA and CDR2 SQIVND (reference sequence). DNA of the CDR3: TGTGCCAGTATCCGTCCGGGACAGGGTATGAACACTGAAGCTTTCTTT. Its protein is CASIRPGQGMNTEAFF. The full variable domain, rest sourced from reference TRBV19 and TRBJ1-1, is DGGITQSPKYLFRKEGQNVTLSCEQNLNHDAMYWYRQDPGQGLRLIYYSQIVNDFQKGDIAEGYSVSREKKESFPLTVTSAQKNPTAFYLCASIRPGQGMNTEAFFGQGTRLTVV.